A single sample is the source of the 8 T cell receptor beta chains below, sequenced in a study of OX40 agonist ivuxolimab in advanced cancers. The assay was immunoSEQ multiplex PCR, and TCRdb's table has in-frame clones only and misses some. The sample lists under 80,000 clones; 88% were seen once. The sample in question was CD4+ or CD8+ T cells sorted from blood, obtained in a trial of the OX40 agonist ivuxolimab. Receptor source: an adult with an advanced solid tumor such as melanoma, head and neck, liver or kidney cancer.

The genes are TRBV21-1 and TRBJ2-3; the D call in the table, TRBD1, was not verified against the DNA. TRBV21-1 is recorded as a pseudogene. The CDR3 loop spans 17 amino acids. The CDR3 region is CASNYFRDRHGTDTQYF. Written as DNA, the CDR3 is TGTGCCAGCAACTACTTCCGGGACAGGCATGGCACAGATACGCAGTATTTT.

This CDR3 reads CASSLDRGTDTQYF. CDR3 in DNA: TGTGCCAGCAGCTTAGACAGGGGGACAGATACGCAGTATTTT. J is TRBJ2-3 and V is TRBV7-3, with 9 positions matching TRBD1. This CDR3 region has 14 residues. Unmatched junction bases numbered 0, after V lost 2 bases and J lost 3 bases. Germline loops: CDR1 SGHTA, CDR2 FQGTGA.

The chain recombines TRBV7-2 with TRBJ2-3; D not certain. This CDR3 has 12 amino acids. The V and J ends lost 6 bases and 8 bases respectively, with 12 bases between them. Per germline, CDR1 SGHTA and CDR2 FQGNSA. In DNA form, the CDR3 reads TGTGCCAGCAGTTCAAGGTTGGGTACGCAGTATTTT. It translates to CASSSRLGTQYF.

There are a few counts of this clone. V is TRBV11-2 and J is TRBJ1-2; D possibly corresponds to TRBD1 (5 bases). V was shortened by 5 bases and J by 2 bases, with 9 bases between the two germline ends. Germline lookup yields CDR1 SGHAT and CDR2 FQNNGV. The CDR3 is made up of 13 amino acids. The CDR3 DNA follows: TGTGCCAGCAGCCCCCCAGGGAACTATGGCTACACCTTC. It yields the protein CASSPPGNYGYTF.

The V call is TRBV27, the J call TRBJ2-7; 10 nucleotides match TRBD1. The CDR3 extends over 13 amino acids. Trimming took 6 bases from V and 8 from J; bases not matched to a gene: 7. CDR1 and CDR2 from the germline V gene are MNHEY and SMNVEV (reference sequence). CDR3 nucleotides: TGTGCCAGCAGCCTGGGACAGGGGTTAAAGCAGTACTTC. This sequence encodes CASSLGQGLKQYF.

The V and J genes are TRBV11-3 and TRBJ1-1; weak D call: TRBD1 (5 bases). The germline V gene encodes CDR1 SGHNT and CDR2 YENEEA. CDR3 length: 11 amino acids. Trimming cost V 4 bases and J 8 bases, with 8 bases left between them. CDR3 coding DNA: TGTGCCAGCAGCTCCGAGGGGGAAGCTTTCTTT. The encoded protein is CASSSEGEAFF.

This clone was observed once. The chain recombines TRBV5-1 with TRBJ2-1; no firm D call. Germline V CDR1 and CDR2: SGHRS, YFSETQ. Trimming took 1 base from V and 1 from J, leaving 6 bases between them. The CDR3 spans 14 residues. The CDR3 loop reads CASSLPQSYNEQFF. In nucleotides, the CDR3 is TGCGCCAGCAGCTTGCCACAGTCCTACAATGAGCAGTTCTTC. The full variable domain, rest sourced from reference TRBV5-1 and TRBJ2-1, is KAGVTQTPRYLIKTRGQQVTLSCSPISGHRSVSWYQQTPGQGLQFLFEYFSETQRNKGNFPGRFSGRQFSNSRSEMNVSTLELGDSALYLCASSLPQSYNEQFFGPGTRLTVL.

The CDR3 region is CASSDALDGLAGGSGGEQYF. Here the CDR3 DNA reads TGTGCCAGCAGTGACGCCCTTGATGGACTAGCGGGAGGTTCCGGGGGCGAGCAGTACTTC. The V call is TRBV6-4, the J call TRBJ2-7, with 14 bases that match TRBD2. Germline CDR1 reads MRHNA; CDR2 reads SNTAGT. V was pared by 2 bases and J by 6 bases, with 18 bases of the junction left unmatched. CDR3 length: 20 amino acids.